The 28 T cell receptor beta chains below come from one sample, sequenced in a study of T-cell reconstitution after alpha-beta-depleted transplantation in children. Preparation of the TCRbeta library involved a method that used unique molecular identifiers. Via MiXCR, TCRdb re-called the PCR reads, giving one row per CDR3 protein. The data contain about 640,000 distinct CDR3 sequences, 16% of them seen just once; the ten biggest clones take up 1.1%. The specimen was PBMCs from the stem cell graft donor, collected from the stem cell graft. These receptor sequences come from a human donor who donated a stem cell graft to a child with acute myeloid leukemia.

The chain joins TRBV7-8 to TRBJ2-1; the D gene is possibly TRBD2 (6 bases). This CDR3 contains 16 residues. Germline V CDR1 and CDR2: SGHVS, FQNEAQ. Trimming took off 3 bases at V and 6 bases at J, with 18 bases between the two ends. As DNA, the CDR3 is TGTGCCAGCAGCTTCGTGGTAAGGCTAGCGAGCAATGAGCAGTTCTTC. Its translation: CASSFVVRLASNEQFF.

This clonotype was picked up a small number of times. The chain is built from TRBV24-1 and TRBJ2-2; a possible D gene is TRBD1 (5 bases). Trimming removed 8 bases at V and 1 base at J, with 10 bases between. CDR1 KGHDR and CDR2 SFDVKD come from the germline V gene. The CDR3 runs to 14 residues. The CDR3 DNA reads TGTGCCACCACGGAAAGGGGGAACACCGGGGAGCTGTTTTTT. Protein: CATTERGNTGELFF.

This clonotype showed up many times. The rearrangement links TRBV29-1 to TRBJ2-7; the match to TRBD2 covers 12 bases. The V gene end was trimmed by 7 bases and the J gene end by 2 bases; junction bases not matched to a gene: 3. The germline V gene has CDR1 SQVTM and CDR2 ANQGSEA. The CDR3 runs to 13 residues. The CDR3 coding sequence is TGCAGCGGGAGGACTAGCGGGGCCTACGAGCAGTACTTC. This gives the protein CSGRTSGAYEQYF.

This clonotype was observed many times. The chain links TRBV4-3 to TRBJ2-1; possible D gene TRBD1, 7 bases. The germline V gene has CDR1 LGHNA and CDR2 YSLEER. The V gene lost 5 bases and the J gene lost 4 bases, with 12 bases spanning the gap. CDR3 size: 14 residues. The CDR3 here is CASSSTGRYNEQFF. CDR3 in DNA: TGCGCCAGCAGCTCGACAGGGAGGTACAATGAGCAGTTCTTC.

This clonotype came up a few times. The rearrangement links TRBV20-1 to TRBJ1-5; TRBD1 is a possible D gene (5 bases). V was pared by 0 bases and J by 5 bases, with 14 bases between. CDR1 and CDR2 from the germline V gene are DFQATT and SNEGSKA (reference sequence). The CDR3 has 15 residues. CDR3 protein: CSARDRGSSDQPQHF. CDR3 nucleotide sequence: TGCAGTGCTAGAGATCGGGGGAGCAGCGATCAGCCCCAGCATTTT.

The V gene is TRBV7-8, the J gene TRBJ2-7, with 7 bases matching TRBD2. The V gene end was trimmed by 5 bases and the J gene end by 0 bases; junction bases not matched to a gene: 4. Germline V gene data show CDR1 as SGHVS and CDR2 as FQNEAQ. This CDR3 comprises 14 residues. The CDR3 region is CASSRDYSSYEQYF. CDR3 DNA: TGTGCCAGCAGCCGGGACTACAGCTCCTACGAGCAGTACTTC.

Many counts were recorded for this clonotype. The rearrangement joins TRBV20-1 to TRBJ2-5; maybe TRBD2 (5 bases). The CDR3 runs 16 residues. Germline V lookup: CDR1 DFQATT, CDR2 SNEGSKA (reference sequence). Trimming cost V 0 bases and J 0 bases, with 14 bases left between them. The CDR3: CSARDGIAMYQETQYF. In DNA, the CDR3 is TGCAGTGCTAGAGACGGGATAGCAATGTACCAAGAGACCCAGTACTTC.

This chain connects TRBV24-1 to TRBJ1-2; no clear D gene. Between the trimmed V and J ends, which lost 4 bases and 3 bases, there was a span of 11 bases. This CDR3 spans 14 amino acids. CDR1 and CDR2 from the germline V gene are KGHDR and SFDVKD. The CDR3 here is CATSDTAFDYGYTF. The CDR3 nucleotides are TGTGCCACCAGTGACACAGCCTTCGACTATGGCTACACCTTC.

V is TRBV20-1 and J is TRBJ2-1, with D uncertain. Deletions cut 3 bases from V and 4 bases from J, with 10 bases between. This CDR3 is built from 13 residues. Germline CDR1 is DFQATT and CDR2 is SNEGSKA (reference sequence). This chain's CDR3 is CSASMKIYNEQFF. In DNA form, the CDR3 reads TGCAGTGCTAGTATGAAGATATACAATGAGCAGTTCTTC.

This clonotype was observed a single time. This could be a read error, since a much larger clone is one nucleotide away. J is TRBJ1-1 and V is TRBV6-6; D is unclear. Germline V gives CDR1 MNHNY, CDR2 SVGAGI (reference sequence). The CDR3 is made up of 12 amino acids. As DNA, the CDR3 is TGTGCCAGCAGCGTCCTCAGGAGTGAAACTTTCTTT. It is translated as CASSVLRSETFF.

At least ten counts were recorded for this clonotype. The chain has TRBV20-1 and TRBJ1-1; D gene uncertain. With 6 bases removed from V and 0 bases from J, the gap between germline ends came to 5 bases. The CDR3 is 11 residues long. Looked up from germline, CDR1 is DFQATT and CDR2 is SNEGSKA (reference sequence). The CDR3 DNA is TGCAGTGCCTCGATGAACACTGAAGCTTTCTTT. It encodes CSASMNTEAFF.

This clonotype was seen a handful of times. The rearrangement joins TRBV4-3 to TRBJ2-2; D is perhaps TRBD2 (5 bases). Germline-derived CDR1 and CDR2 are LGHNA and YSLEER. Between the trimmed V and J ends, which lost 1 base and 5 bases, there was a span of 11 bases. This CDR3 contains 15 residues. The CDR3 region is CASSQAPTGTGELFF. The DNA for the CDR3 is TGCGCCAGCAGCCAAGCCCCGACGGGGACCGGGGAGCTGTTTTTT.

This clonotype was seen repeatedly, ten times or more. V is TRBV20-1 and J is TRBJ1-2, with D possibly TRBD1 on 6 matching bases. The V gene lost 3 bases and the J gene lost 8 bases, with 13 bases spanning the gap. The CDR3 spans 12 residues. Germline CDR1 and CDR2: DFQATT and SNEGSKA (reference sequence). Written as DNA, the CDR3 is TGCAGTGCTAGGGAGGGGGTTGGGGGCTACACCTTC. Protein: CSAREGVGGYTF.

The rearrangement links TRBV4-3 to TRBJ1-1, with a possible D match to TRBD1 (5 bases). Trimming took off 1 base at V and 4 bases at J, with 13 bases between the two ends. In germline, CDR1 is LGHNA, CDR2 YSLEER. This CDR3 spans 15 amino acids. The CDR3 DNA follows: TGCGCCAGCAGCCAAGCATTTGGGGGGACCACTGAAGCTTTCTTT. Protein sequence: CASSQAFGGTTEAFF.

This clonotype was counted a few times. The chain employs TRBV7-9 and TRBJ1-5; maybe TRBD1 (6 bases). This CDR3 region has 13 residues. CDR1 and CDR2 (germline): SEHNR, FQNEAQ (reference sequence). Trimming removed 3 bases from V and 9 bases from J, with 12 bases in between. DNA of the CDR3: TGTGCCAGCAGCTTGGACAGTCCTGCGCCCCAGCATTTT. Translation: CASSLDSPAPQHF.

This clonotype appeared many times. The V gene is TRBV29-1, the J gene TRBJ2-2; a weak D match, TRBD1 (6 bases). Per germline, CDR1 SQVTM and CDR2 ANQGSEA. The CDR3 has 13 residues. Trimming stripped 8 bases from V and 3 bases from J, with 13 bases between. This CDR3 is CSIRDTYTGELFF. In DNA, the CDR3 is TGCAGCATACGGGACACCTACACCGGGGAGCTGTTTTTT.

The rearrangement joins TRBV20-1 to TRBJ1-1; D is undetermined. Germline CDR1 is DFQATT and CDR2 is SNEGSKA (reference sequence). The ends were cut back, 5 bases at V and 1 base at J, with 8 bases in the middle. This CDR3 is 12 amino acids long. CDR3 protein: CSAVHPNTEAFF. The CDR3, as DNA: TGCAGTGCTGTTCACCCGAACACTGAAGCTTTCTTT.

This clonotype was observed at least ten times. Here the CDR3 DNA reads TGCAGTGCTAGAGATGCAGGGGGCCTTGAAGCTTTCTTT. Its translation: CSARDAGGLEAFF. V and J are TRBV20-1 and TRBJ1-1; 8 positions match TRBD1. This CDR3 is built from 13 residues. The V gene's germline CDR1 is DFQATT and CDR2 SNEGSKA (reference sequence). V lost 0 bases, J lost 7 bases, and 4 bases stayed unmatched.

This clonotype has ten or more counts. The chain joins TRBV9 to TRBJ2-7; D might be TRBD1 (6 bases). There are 13 residues in the CDR3. Germline assignment: CDR1 SGDLS and CDR2 YYNGEE. Trimming stripped 5 bases from V and 5 bases from J, with 14 bases between. As DNA, the CDR3 is TGTGCCAGCAGTCTATCACAGGGCGACGAGCAGTACTTC. Amino acids: CASSLSQGDEQYF. Variable domain in full (rest from reference TRBV9 and TRBJ2-7): DSGVTQTPKHLITATGQRVTLRCSPRSGDLSVYWYQQSLDQGLQFLIQYYNGEERAKGNILERFSAQQFPDLHSELNLSSLELGDSALYFCASSLSQGDEQYFGPGTRLTVT.

This clonotype occurred a few times. The rearrangement joins TRBV5-1 to TRBJ1-5; D uncertain. The CDR3 is 14 residues long. Germline CDR1 and CDR2: SGHRS and YFSETQ. Trimming took off 0 bases at V and 5 bases at J, with 9 bases between the two ends. CDR3 in DNA: TGCGCCAGCAGCTTGGCGTCGCGGGATCAGCCCCAGCATTTT. Its translation is CASSLASRDQPQHF.

This chain joins TRBV6-1 and TRBJ2-3; D gene uncertain. Deletions cut 3 bases from V and 3 bases from J, with 7 bases between. Germline V gene data show CDR1 as MNHNS and CDR2 as SASEGT. CDR3 size: 13 residues. The chain's CDR3 is CASSDLGTDTQYF. Here the CDR3 DNA reads TGTGCCAGCAGTGATCTGGGAACAGATACGCAGTATTTT.

This clonotype was counted between two and nine times. The V gene is TRBV6-2 or TRBV6-3, the J gene TRBJ2-7; possibly TRBD2 for D (6 bases). Trimming removed 4 bases at V and 0 bases at J, with 13 bases between. The CDR3 length is 15 residues. Germline assignment: CDR1 MNHEY and CDR2 SVGEGT. CDR3 sequence (DNA): TGTGCCAGCAGTTGGGATGGGGGGAGCTCCTACGAGCAGTACTTC. Protein: CASSWDGGSSYEQYF.

This clonotype was counted ten times or more. The chain couples TRBV20-1 to TRBJ1-5; D not certain. Germline CDR1 reads DFQATT; CDR2 reads SNEGSKA (reference sequence). The V and J ends lost 5 bases and 0 bases respectively, with 17 bases between them. CDR3 length: 16 amino acids. CDR3 amino acids: CSASSEQLNSNQPQHF. The CDR3 DNA follows: TGCAGTGCTTCGTCCGAGCAGTTAAATAGCAATCAGCCCCAGCATTTT.

There are a few counts of this clonotype. The V call is TRBV24-1, the J call TRBJ2-2, with D possibly TRBD1 on 6 matching bases. The CDR3 runs 18 residues. Trimming took 5 bases from V and 3 from J, leaving 21 bases between them. The V gene's germline CDR1 is KGHDR and CDR2 SFDVKD. The CDR3 region has the DNA TGTGCCACCAGTGGCCTACACAGGGAAGGCAAGTACACCGGGGAGCTGTTTTTT. Encoded protein: CATSGLHREGKYTGELFF.

This clonotype was observed a few times. The chain employs TRBV20-1 and TRBJ1-2; 10 nucleotides agree with TRBD1. V lost 2 bases to trimming and J lost 3 bases; unmatched junction nucleotides: 3. Germline values: CDR1 DFQATT, CDR2 SNEGSKA (reference sequence). The CDR3 is 14 amino acids. CDR3 amino acids: CSARPGTGDYGYTF. DNA of the CDR3: TGCAGTGCTAGACCTGGGACAGGGGACTATGGCTACACCTTC.

This clonotype was observed a few times. The genes are TRBV18 and TRBJ1-1; a weak D match, TRBD1 (5 bases). Deletions cut 0 bases from V and 5 bases from J, with 13 bases between. The CDR3 is made up of 15 amino acids. Germline V CDR1 and CDR2: KGHSH, LQKENI. CDR3 nucleotide sequence: TGTGCCAGCTCACCACCGTGGGGGGGTAGGACTGAAGCTTTCTTT. It codes for CASSPPWGGRTEAFF.

The chain links TRBV5-1 to TRBJ2-1, with 7 bases fitting TRBD1. Germline V gives CDR1 SGHRS, CDR2 YFSETQ. The V segment lost 2 bases and the J segment 8 bases; nucleotides outside the gene matches: 4. CDR3 length equals 13 residues. The CDR3, as DNA: TGCGCCAGCAGCTTTACAGGGGTCGATGAGCAGTTCTTC. Its protein product is CASSFTGVDEQFF. The full variable domain, its missing parts supplied by reference TRBV5-1 and TRBJ2-1, is KAGVTQTPRYLIKTRGQQVTLSCSPISGHRSVSWYQQTPGQGLQFLFEYFSETQRNKGNFPGRFSGRQFSNSRSEMNVSTLELGDSALYLCASSFTGVDEQFFGPGTRLTVL.

The V and J genes are TRBV12-3 or TRBV12-4 and TRBJ1-4; 8 bases are a match to TRBD1. This CDR3 region has 14 residues. V lost 6 bases and J lost 8; bases outside the gene matches: 8. The CDR3 here is CASRSGQGWEKLFF. The CDR3 DNA is TGTGCCAGCAGATCTGGACAGGGTTGGGAAAAACTGTTTTTT.